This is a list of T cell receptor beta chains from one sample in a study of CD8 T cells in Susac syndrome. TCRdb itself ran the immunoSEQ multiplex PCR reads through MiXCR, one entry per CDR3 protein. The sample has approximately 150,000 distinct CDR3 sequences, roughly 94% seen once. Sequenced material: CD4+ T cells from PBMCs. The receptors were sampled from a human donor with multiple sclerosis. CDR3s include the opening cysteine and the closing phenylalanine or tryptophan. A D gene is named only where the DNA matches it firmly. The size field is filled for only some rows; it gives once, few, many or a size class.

CDR3: CASSPRGAGANVLTF; DNA: TGTGCCAGCAGCCCCAGGGGAGCCGGGGCCAACGTCCTGACTTTC; V: TRBV6-5; D: NA; J: TRBJ2-6; size: NA
CDR3: CASSPRLIVDEQFF; DNA: TGTGCCAGCTCACCACGGCTAATTGTCGATGAGCAGTTCTTC; V: TRBV18; D: NA; J: TRBJ2-1; size: NA
CDR3: CASSPPGRVGYGYTF; DNA: TGTGCCAGCTCACCTCCTGGAAGGGTAGGCTATGGCTACACCTTC; V: TRBV18; D: NA; J: TRBJ1-2; size: NA
CDR3: CATSREGGGGAYEQYF; DNA: TGTGCCACCAGCAGAGAAGGAGGCGGGGGCGCCTACGAGCAGTACTTC; V: TRBV15; D: NA; J: TRBJ2-7; size: NA
CDR3: CAITTSVGASYEQYF; DNA: TGTGCCATCACCACTTCGGTAGGAGCGTCCTACGAGCAGTACTTC; V: TRBV10-3; D: NA; J: TRBJ2-7; size: NA
CDR3: CASTPPGYYGYTF; DNA: TGCGCCAGCACCCCTCCGGGTTACTATGGCTACACCTTC; V: TRBV10-2; D: NA; J: TRBJ1-2; size: NA
CDR3: CASSLGGQETQYF; DNA: TGTGCCAGCAGTTTAGGAGGACAAGAGACCCAGTACTTC; V: TRBV5-6; D: NA; J: TRBJ2-5; size: few
CDR3: CATHRGASGANVLTF; DNA: TGTGCCACTCATCGTGGCGCCTCTGGGGCCAACGTCCTGACTTTC; V: TRBV6-1; D: NA; J: TRBJ2-6; size: NA
CDR3: CATSDRDAKNQPQHF; DNA: TGTGCCACCAGTGATCGGGACGCCAAAAATCAGCCCCAGCATTTT; V: TRBV24-1; D: NA; J: TRBJ1-5; size: few
CDR3: CASSLTTNEKLFF; DNA: TGTGCCAGCTCACTCACAACTAATGAAAAACTGTTTTTT; V: TRBV18; D: NA; J: TRBJ1-4; size: NA
CDR3: CASSLRGGGTDTQYF; DNA: TGTGCCAGCAGTTTGCGGGGTGGGGGCACAGATACGCAGTATTTT; V: TRBV12-3/TRBV12-4; D: NA; J: TRBJ2-3; size: NA